This TCR beta chain was recovered during a study of T-cell reconstitution after alpha-beta-depleted transplantation in children. Points from the study as a whole: Reportedly, roughly two months post-transplant, alpha-beta T cells arose from several hundred expanded graft clones.

The V end lost 5 bases, the J end lost 2 bases, and 14 bases lay between the germline ends. Germline-derived CDR1 and CDR2 are MDHEN and SYDVKM. The CDR3 contains 15 residues. Concerning this clonotype: Its antigen is still unknown.

Using unique molecular identifiers, the investigators prepared the TCRbeta library. TCRdb reanalysed the PCR reads using MiXCR and keeps one entry per CDR3 protein. The table shows approximately 300,000 distinct CDR3 sequences, with about 9.4% occurring only once. The sample was PBMCs, taken before TCRalphabeta/CD19-depleted stem cell transplant. The V gene is TRBV28, the J gene TRBJ2-3; D is possibly TRBD2 (5 bases). This TCR was recovered from a boy younger than two with acute myeloid leukemia, due to receive a stem cell transplant. CDR3 sequence (DNA): TGTGCCAGCAGTCTATTGAAGGACTTCACAGATACGCAGTATTTT. The encoded protein is CASSLLKDFTDTQYF.